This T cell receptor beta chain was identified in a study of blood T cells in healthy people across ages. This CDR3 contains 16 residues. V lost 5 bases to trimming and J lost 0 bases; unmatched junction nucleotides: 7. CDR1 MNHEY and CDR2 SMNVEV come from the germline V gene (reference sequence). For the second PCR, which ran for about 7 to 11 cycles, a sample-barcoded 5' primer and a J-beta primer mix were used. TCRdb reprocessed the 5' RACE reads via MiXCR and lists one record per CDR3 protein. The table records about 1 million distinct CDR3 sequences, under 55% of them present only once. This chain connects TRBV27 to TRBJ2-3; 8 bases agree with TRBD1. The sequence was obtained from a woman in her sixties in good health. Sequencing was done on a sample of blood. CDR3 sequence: CASSPTGGLSTDTQYF. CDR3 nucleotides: TGTGCCAGCAGTCCAACAGGGGGTTTGAGCACAGATACGCAGTATTTT.